What follows is one T cell receptor (beta chain) and its context. Its antigen is as yet unknown. These data originate in a study of shared clonotypes between healthy human individuals. Points from the study as a whole: Naive subsets usually exceeded memory subsets in estimated richness.

Everyone who donated was a Caucasian adult who lived in Nashville, Tennessee. A 200 ng quantity of DNA, roughly 32,000 T cell genomes, went into the sorted-subset replicate PCRs. Study processing details: Junction-only immunoSEQ sequences carried no quality scores, so filtering differed. This table comes from immunoSEQ multiplex PCR, and its TCRdb copy is limited to in-frame clones, with some not included. The V and J calls and clone size come from that table; D and trimming were worked out from the DNA. The data hold approximately 2.3 million clones, with more than 85% observed a single time. Germline V CDR1 and CDR2: KGHSH, LQKENI. There are 16 residues in the CDR3. Trimming shortened V by 3 bases and J by 2 bases, and 16 bases separated the two germline ends.

The TCR sequence derives from a man aged 18 to 29 in good health. Some clones in this sample may be carry-over from other donors' samples. Input material: naive CD4+ T cells from PBMCs. As for subset: CD45RA+ positively selected. V gene TRBV18 combines with J gene TRBJ1-2, with unresolved D. The CDR3 loop is CASSPMEAEMNYGYTF. As DNA, the CDR3 is TGTGCCAGCTCACCCATGGAAGCCGAAATGAACTATGGCTACACCTTC.